A selection of T cell receptor beta chains follows, all from one sample in a study of beta chain features in type 1 diabetes. Using immunoSEQ multiplex PCR, the repertoire was profiled, and TCRdb retains in-frame clones only, with some absent. The repertoire includes some 44,000 clones, under 65% of them detected once, and roughly 2% sits in the top ten. Sample: Tregs from blood. Every receptor here comes from a woman aged 18-29 years in good health. The CDR3 runs from the conserved cysteine through the conserved F or W. The D gene is left open where the match is weak. The listing skips clone size in some rows; elsewhere it reads once, few, many or a size class.

CDR3nt	CDR3aa	v_gene	j_gene	d_gene	abundance
TGCGCCAGCACCCGACAGGGGGCTGGGGATACGCAGTATTTT	CASTRQGAGDTQYF	TRBV10-1	TRBJ2-3	TRBD1	.
TGTGCCAGCAGCCAGGGACAGGGGATCCACGAGCAGTACTTC	CASSQGQGIHEQYF	TRBV11-1	TRBJ2-7	TRBD1	few
TGTGCCAGCAGCCTAACAGACGGATTCTTGGAGCAGTACTTC	CASSLTDGFLEQYF	TRBV9	TRBJ2-7	.	.
TGCAGCGTCCGGACAGATTCTGTGTGGGGCTACACCTTC	CSVRTDSVWGYTF	TRBV29-1	TRBJ1-2	.	few
TGCAGCGACCAAAGGGACTATAGCAATGAGCAGTTCTTC	CSDQRDYSNEQFF	TRBV29-1	TRBJ2-1	TRBD2	.
TGTGCCAGTAGTATTAGTAAGGGGGTCTACGAGCAGTACTTC	CASSISKGVYEQYF	TRBV19	TRBJ2-7	.	few
TGTGCCAGCTCCCCCGGATCCGCGGGCAATCAGCCCCAGCATTTT	CASSPGSAGNQPQHF	TRBV18	TRBJ1-5	.	.
TGTGCCTGGAGTGTAGGCGGGAGGGCTAGCACAGATACGCAGTATTTT	CAWSVGGRASTDTQYF	TRBV30	TRBJ2-3	TRBD2	few
TGTGCCAGCAGCTATCGCCAAGCGGACGGTATCTACGAGCAGTACTTC	CASSYRQADGIYEQYF	TRBV7-9	TRBJ2-7	.	.
TGTGCCAGCAGCTTAGACAGGAGACCCTACAATGAGCAGTTCTTC	CASSLDRRPYNEQFF	TRBV5-6	TRBJ2-1	.	.
TGTGCCAGCAGCTCGTACAGGGGGCGGGATCAGCCCCAGCATTTT	CASSSYRGRDQPQHF	TRBV7-6	TRBJ1-5	TRBD1	.
TGTGCCAGTAGTGGACTGTTGTTCCGGTCTGATCAGCCCCAGCATTTT	CASSGLLFRSDQPQHF	TRBV19	TRBJ1-5	.	.
TGTGCCAGCAGCAGCTACCCAAGCTCCTACGAGCAGTACTTC	CASSSYPSSYEQYF	TRBV7-9	TRBJ2-7	.	.
TGTGCCAGCAGCCAATCGCGGCAGTCTAATGAAAAACTGTTTTTT	CASSQSRQSNEKLFF	TRBV16	TRBJ1-4	.	.
TGTGCCAGCAGTTACGGACTTATCGGGGACGAGCAGTACTTC	CASSYGLIGDEQYF	TRBV6-5	TRBJ2-7	.	.
TGTGCCAGCAGCTCAAAAAGTGGGACAGGCTACTCCTACGAGCAGTACTTC	CASSSKSGTGYSYEQYF	TRBV7-2	TRBJ2-7	TRBD1	once
TGTGCCTGGAGTGCGACAGGAAGAACGATAAACACCATATATTTT	CAWSATGRTINTIYF	TRBV30	TRBJ1-3	.	.
TGTGCCAGCAGTGCCCCTGGGGTTAGCGGCACTGAAGCTTTCTTT	CASSAPGVSGTEAFF	TRBV28	TRBJ1-1	.	.
TGTGCCAGCAGCCGGGGTAGGAGTCAGCCCCAGCATTTT	CASSRGRSQPQHF	TRBV13	TRBJ1-5	.	few
TGCAGCGGACGGACAGGGGACTCCTACGAGCAGTACTTC	CSGRTGDSYEQYF	TRBV29-1	TRBJ2-7	TRBD1	.
TGTGCCAGCAGCTTGTCCTTATTGGTCTTAGCGGGAGACTCCTACGAGCAGTACTTC	CASSLSLLVLAGDSYEQYF	TRBV7-2	TRBJ2-7	TRBD2	.
TGCGCCAGCAGCTTGGGGCAGGGGGCGCCCAGTGGGGAGCAGTACTTC	CASSLGQGAPSGEQYF	TRBV5-1	TRBJ2-5	TRBD1	.
TGCGCCAGCAGCACTAGCGGGAGGGGTTACGAGCAGTACTTC	CASSTSGRGYEQYF	TRBV5-1	TRBJ2-7	TRBD2	.
TGTGCCTGGAGTAAGGGACTAGCGGGAGGGCTCGAGACCCAGTACTTC	CAWSKGLAGGLETQYF	TRBV30	TRBJ2-5	TRBD2	.
TGTGCCAGCAGCTTATTGTATAGCTCCTACAATGAGCAGTTCTTC	CASSLLYSSYNEQFF	TRBV7-2	TRBJ2-1	.	.
TGTGCCAGTAGGACACAGGGGAACACTGAAGCTTTCTTT	CASRTQGNTEAFF	TRBV19	TRBJ1-1	.	few
TGTGCCAGCAGTCCAGCAGGGTTCTATGGCTACACCTTC	CASSPAGFYGYTF	TRBV6-5	TRBJ1-2	.	.